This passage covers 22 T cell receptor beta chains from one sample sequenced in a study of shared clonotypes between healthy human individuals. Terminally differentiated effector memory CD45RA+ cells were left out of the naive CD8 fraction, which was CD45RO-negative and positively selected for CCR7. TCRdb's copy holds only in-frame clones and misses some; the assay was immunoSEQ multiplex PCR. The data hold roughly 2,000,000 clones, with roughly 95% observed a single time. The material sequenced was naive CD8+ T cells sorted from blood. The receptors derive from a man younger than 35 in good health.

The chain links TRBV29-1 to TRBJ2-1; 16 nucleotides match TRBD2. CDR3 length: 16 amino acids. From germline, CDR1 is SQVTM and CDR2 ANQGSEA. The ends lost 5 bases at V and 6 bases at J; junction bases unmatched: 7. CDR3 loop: CSVLGLAGGQGNEQFF. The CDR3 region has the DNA TGCAGCGTTTTGGGACTAGCGGGGGGGCAAGGCAATGAGCAGTTCTTC.

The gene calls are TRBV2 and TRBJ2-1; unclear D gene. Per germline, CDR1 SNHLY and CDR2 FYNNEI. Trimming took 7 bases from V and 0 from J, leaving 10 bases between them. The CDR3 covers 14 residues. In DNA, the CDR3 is TGTGCCAGCAATCGCTACGACTCCTACAATGAGCAGTTCTTC. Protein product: CASNRYDSYNEQFF.

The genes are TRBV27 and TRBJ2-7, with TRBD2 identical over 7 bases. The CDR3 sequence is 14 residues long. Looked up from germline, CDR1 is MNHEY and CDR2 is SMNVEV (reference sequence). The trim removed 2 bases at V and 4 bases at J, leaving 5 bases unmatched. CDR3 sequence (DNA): TGTGCCAGCAGTTTACAGCGGGGAGCTTACGAGCAGTACTTC. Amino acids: CASSLQRGAYEQYF.

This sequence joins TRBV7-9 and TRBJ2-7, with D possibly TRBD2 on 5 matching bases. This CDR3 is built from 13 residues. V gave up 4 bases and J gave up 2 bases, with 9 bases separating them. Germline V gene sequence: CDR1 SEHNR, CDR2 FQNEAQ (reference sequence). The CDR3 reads CASSSGIAYEQYF. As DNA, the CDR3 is TGTGCCAGCAGCTCGGGGATCGCCTACGAGCAGTACTTC.

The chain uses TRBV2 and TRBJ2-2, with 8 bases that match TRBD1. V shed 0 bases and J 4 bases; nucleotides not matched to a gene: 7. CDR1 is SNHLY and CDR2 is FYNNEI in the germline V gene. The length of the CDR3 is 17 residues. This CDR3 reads CASSEARDRPSTGELFF. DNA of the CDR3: TGTGCCAGCAGTGAAGCGCGGGACAGGCCATCCACCGGGGAGCTGTTTTTT. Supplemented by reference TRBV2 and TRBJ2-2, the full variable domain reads EPEVTQTPSHQVTQMGQEVILRCVPISNHLYFYWYRQILGQKVEFLVSFYNNEISEKSEIFDDQFSVERPDGSNFTLKIRSTKLEDSAMYFCASSEARDRPSTGELFFGEGSRLTVL.

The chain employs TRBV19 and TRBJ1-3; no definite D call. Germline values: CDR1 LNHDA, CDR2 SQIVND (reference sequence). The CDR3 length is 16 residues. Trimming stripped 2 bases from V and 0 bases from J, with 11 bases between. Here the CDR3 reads CASSIRTAFSGNTIYF. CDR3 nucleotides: TGTGCCAGTAGTATACGGACGGCGTTCTCTGGAAACACCATATATTTT.

The CDR3 reads CASSLFSGANVLTF. The CDR3 coding sequence is TGTGCCAGCAGCCTCTTTTCTGGGGCCAACGTCCTGACTTTC. This chain joins TRBV7-2 and TRBJ2-6; no definite D call. Germline V lookup: CDR1 SGHTA, CDR2 FQGNSA. V shed 5 bases and J shed 1 base, with 6 bases lying between them. This CDR3 is built from 14 residues.

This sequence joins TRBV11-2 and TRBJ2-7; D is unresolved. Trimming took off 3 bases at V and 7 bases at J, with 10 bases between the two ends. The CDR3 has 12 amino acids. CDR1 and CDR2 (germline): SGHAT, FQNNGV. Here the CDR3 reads CASSFGTTEQYF. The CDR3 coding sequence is TGTGCCAGCAGCTTTGGCACGACGGAGCAGTACTTC.

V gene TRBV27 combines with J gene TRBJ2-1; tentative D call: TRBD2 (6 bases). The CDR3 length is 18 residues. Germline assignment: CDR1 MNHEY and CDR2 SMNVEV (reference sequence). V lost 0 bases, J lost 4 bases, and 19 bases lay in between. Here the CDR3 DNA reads TGTGCCAGCAGTTTATCGTCGGTGGCGGGACTCAAATACAATGAGCAGTTCTTC. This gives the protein CASSLSSVAGLKYNEQFF.

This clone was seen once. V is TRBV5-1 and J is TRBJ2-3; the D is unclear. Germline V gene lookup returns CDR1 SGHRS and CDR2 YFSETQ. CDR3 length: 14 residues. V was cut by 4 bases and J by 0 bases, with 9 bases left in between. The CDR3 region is CASSAGISTDTQYF. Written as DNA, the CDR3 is TGCGCCAGCAGCGCCGGCATTAGCACAGATACGCAGTATTTT.

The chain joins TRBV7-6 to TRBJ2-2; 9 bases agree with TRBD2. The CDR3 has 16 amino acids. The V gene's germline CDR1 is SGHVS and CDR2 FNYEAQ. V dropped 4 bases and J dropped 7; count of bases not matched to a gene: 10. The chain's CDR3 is CASSSGVGLASGELFF. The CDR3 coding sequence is TGTGCCAGCAGCTCCGGGGTAGGACTAGCGAGCGGGGAGCTGTTTTTT.

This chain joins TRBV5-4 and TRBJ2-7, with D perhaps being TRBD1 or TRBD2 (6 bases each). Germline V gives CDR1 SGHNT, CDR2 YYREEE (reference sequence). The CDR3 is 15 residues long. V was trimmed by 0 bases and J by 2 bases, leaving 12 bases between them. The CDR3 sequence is CASSLEGEAAYEQYF. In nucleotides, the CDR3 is TGTGCCAGCAGCTTGGAGGGGGAGGCGGCCTACGAGCAGTACTTC.

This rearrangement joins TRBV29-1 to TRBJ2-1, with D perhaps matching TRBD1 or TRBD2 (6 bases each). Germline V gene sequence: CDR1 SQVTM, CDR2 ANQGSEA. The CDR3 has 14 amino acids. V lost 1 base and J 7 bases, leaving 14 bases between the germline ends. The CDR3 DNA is TGCAGCGTTGAAGCAGGGGAGGTTTGGAATGAGCAGTTCTTC. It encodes CSVEAGEVWNEQFF.

The CDR3 is CASSPRFAGSYEQYF. The DNA of the CDR3 is TGCGCCAGCAGCCCTCGGTTCGCGGGTAGCTACGAGCAGTACTTC. The rearrangement joins TRBV4-1 to TRBJ2-7; D possibly corresponds to TRBD2 (5 bases). The CDR3 runs 15 residues. Germline CDR1 and CDR2: MGHRA and YSYEKL. Trimming cost V 4 bases and J 3 bases, with 16 bases left between them.

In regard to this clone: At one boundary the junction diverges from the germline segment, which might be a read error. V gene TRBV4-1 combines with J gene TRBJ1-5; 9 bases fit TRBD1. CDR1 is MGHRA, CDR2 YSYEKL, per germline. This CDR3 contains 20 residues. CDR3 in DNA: TGCGCCAGCAGCCTTATACAAACCGGGACAGGGTTAGGTAGCATTCAGCCCCAGCATTTT. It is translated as CASSLIQTGTGLGSIQPQHF.

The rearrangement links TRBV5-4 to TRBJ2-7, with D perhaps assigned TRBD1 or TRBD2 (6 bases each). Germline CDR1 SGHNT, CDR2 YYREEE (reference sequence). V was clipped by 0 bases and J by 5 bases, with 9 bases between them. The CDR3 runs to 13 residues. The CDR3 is CASSLAGADEQYF. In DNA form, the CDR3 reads TGTGCCAGCAGCTTGGCGGGGGCGGACGAGCAGTACTTC. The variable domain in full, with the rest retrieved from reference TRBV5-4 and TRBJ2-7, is ETGVTQSPTHLIKTRGQQVTLRCSSQSGHNTVSWYQQALGQGPQFIFQYYREEENGRGNFPPRFSGLQFPNYSSELNVNALELDDSALYLCASSLAGADEQYFGPGTRLTVT.

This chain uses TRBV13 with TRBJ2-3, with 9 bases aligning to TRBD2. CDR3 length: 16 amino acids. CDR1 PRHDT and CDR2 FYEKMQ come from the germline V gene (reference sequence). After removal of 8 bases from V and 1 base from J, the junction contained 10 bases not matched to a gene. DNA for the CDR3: TGTGCCAGCGGAAGACTAGCGGTTATCGGCACAGATACGCAGTATTTT. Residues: CASGRLAVIGTDTQYF.

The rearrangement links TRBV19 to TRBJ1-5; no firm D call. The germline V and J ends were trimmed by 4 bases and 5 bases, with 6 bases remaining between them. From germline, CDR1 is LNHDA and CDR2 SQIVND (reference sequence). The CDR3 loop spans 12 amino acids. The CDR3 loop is CASSTGYQPQHF. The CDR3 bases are TGTGCCAGTAGTACGGGTTATCAGCCCCAGCATTTT.

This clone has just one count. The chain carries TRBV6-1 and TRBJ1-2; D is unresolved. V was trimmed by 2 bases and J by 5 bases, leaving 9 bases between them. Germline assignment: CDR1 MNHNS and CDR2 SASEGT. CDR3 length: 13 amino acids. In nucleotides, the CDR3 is TGTGCCAGCAGTGAATTAAAGTCATATGGCTACACCTTC. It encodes CASSELKSYGYTF.

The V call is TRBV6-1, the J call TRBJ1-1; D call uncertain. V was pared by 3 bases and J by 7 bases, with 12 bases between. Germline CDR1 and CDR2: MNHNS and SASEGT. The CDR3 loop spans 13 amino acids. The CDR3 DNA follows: TGTGCCAGCAGTGAGTTTTTCCGTTATGAAGCTTTCTTT. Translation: CASSEFFRYEAFF.

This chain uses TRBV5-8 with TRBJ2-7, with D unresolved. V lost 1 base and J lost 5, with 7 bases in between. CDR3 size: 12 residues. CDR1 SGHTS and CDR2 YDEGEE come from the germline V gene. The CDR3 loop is CASSLLGNEQYF. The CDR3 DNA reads TGTGCCAGCAGCTTGTTAGGGAACGAGCAGTACTTC. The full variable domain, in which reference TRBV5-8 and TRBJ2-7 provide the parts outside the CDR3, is EAGVTQSPTHLIKTRGQQATLRCSPISGHTSVYWYQQALGLGLQFLLWYDEGEERNRGNFPPRFSGRQFPNYSSELNVNALELEDSALYLCASSLLGNEQYFGPGTRLTVT.

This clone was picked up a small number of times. CDR3 sequence: CASSHSMGGGAEAFF. Here the CDR3 DNA reads TGCGCCAGCAGCCACTCAATGGGGGGAGGCGCTGAAGCTTTCTTT. The chain uses TRBV4-1 and TRBJ1-1, with D possibly TRBD1 on 5 matching bases. V was trimmed by 3 bases and J by 6 bases, leaving 17 bases between them. The CDR3 totals 15 residues. From germline, CDR1 is MGHRA and CDR2 YSYEKL.